This passage covers 21 T cell receptor beta chains from one sample sequenced in a study of response to subunit inactivated influenza vaccine. TCRdb reprocessed the RT-PCR reads via MiXCR and lists one record per CDR3 protein. Here the sample spans 150,000 to 200,000 distinct CDR3 sequences, roughly 12% being singletons. Another study also made use of these data, one on T cells expressing NK-cell markers. As reported in that work: For TCR beta, cDNA was produced by 5'RACE template switching with UMIs.

This sample comprised CD8+ T cells sorted from PBMCs, obtained about 13 days after vaccination. The source is a man aged 50-60 years who received an inactivated influenza vaccine.

This clonotype was observed a handful of times. The rearrangement uses TRBV5-1 and TRBJ2-7; D is unclear. V was trimmed by 0 bases and J by 5 bases, leaving 9 bases between them. The germline V gene encodes CDR1 SGHRS and CDR2 YFSETQ. The CDR3 extends over 13 amino acids. The CDR3 DNA sequence: TGCGCCAGCAGCTTGGGCCCGGCGGACGAGCAGTACTTC. This gives the protein CASSLGPADEQYF.

This chain links TRBV11-2 with TRBJ2-1, with D perhaps matching TRBD1 (6 bases). The CDR3 loop spans 16 amino acids. V shed 1 base and J shed 6 bases, with 16 bases lying between them. CDR1 SGHAT and CDR2 FQNNGV come from the germline V gene. The CDR3 DNA reads as TGTGCCAGCAGCTTAGTAACCAGGGGTTTCGGCAATGAGCAGTTCTTC. This gives the protein CASSLVTRGFGNEQFF. The complete variable domain, with remaining parts taken from reference TRBV11-2 and TRBJ2-1, reads EAGVAQSPRYKIIEKRQSVAFWCNPISGHATLYWYQQILGQGPKLLIQFQNNGVVDDSQLPKDRFSAERLKGVDSTLKIQPAKLEDSAVYLCASSLVTRGFGNEQFFGPGTRLTVL.

CDR3 amino acids: CASRAGTRRHYEQYF. In nucleotides, the CDR3 is TGTGCCAGCAGAGCCGGGACTAGGAGACACTACGAGCAGTACTTC. The chain couples TRBV6-2 or TRBV6-3 to TRBJ2-7; 8 bases line up with TRBD2. CDR1 is MNHEY and CDR2 is SVGEGT in the germline V gene. The CDR3 is made up of 15 amino acids. Trimming at V came to 6 bases and at J to 3 bases, leaving 10 bases not matched to a gene.

This clonotype was detected a few times. The J gene is TRBJ2-3, the V gene TRBV10-2; no definite D call. The CDR3 is 13 residues long. Trimming took off 1 base at V and 4 bases at J, with 6 bases between the two ends. CDR1 and CDR2 (germline): WSHSY, SAAADI. The CDR3 region has the DNA TGCGCCAGCAGTGAGTATGGGTCAGATACGCAGTATTTT. Protein sequence: CASSEYGSDTQYF.

The CDR3 bases are TGTGCCAGCAGCTTGGCAGGGGACGAGAACACTGAAGCTTTCTTT. It codes for CASSLAGDENTEAFF. This chain links TRBV5-5 with TRBJ1-1, with a tentative D call TRBD1 (6 bases). The CDR3 is made up of 15 amino acids. V was pared by 0 bases and J by 1 base, with 10 bases between. Germline CDR1 reads SGHKS; CDR2 reads YYEKEE (reference sequence).

This clonotype occurred a few times. The chain is built from TRBV4-2 and TRBJ1-4; D gene ambiguous. This CDR3 is 15 amino acids long. Trimming cost V 0 bases and J 5 bases, with 10 bases left between them. Germline loops: CDR1 LGHNA, CDR2 YNFKEQ. In DNA, the CDR3 is TGTGCCAGCAGCCAAGAGGCACATCGAAATGAAAAACTGTTTTTT. Protein sequence: CASSQEAHRNEKLFF.

The genes are TRBV3-1 and TRBJ2-1, with a weak D call TRBD2 (6 bases). Germline values: CDR1 LGHDT, CDR2 YNNKEL (reference sequence). This CDR3 is 17 amino acids long. V lost 1 base and J 4 bases, leaving 17 bases between the germline ends. The CDR3 nucleotides are TGTGCCAGCAGCCAAGTGTTGGGCCTAGCGCCGTACAATGAGCAGTTCTTC. The encoded protein is CASSQVLGLAPYNEQFF.

This clonotype was counted only a few times. The genes are TRBV9 and TRBJ1-1; D gene uncertain. The V gene lost 1 base and the J gene lost 0 bases, with 7 bases spanning the gap. The germline CDR1 and CDR2 sequences are SGDLS and YYNGEE. This CDR3 is built from 14 residues. This chain's CDR3 is CASSVTGLNTEAFF. The CDR3 nucleotides are TGTGCCAGCAGCGTAACGGGTCTGAACACTGAAGCTTTCTTT.

This clonotype was seen more than once but under ten times. The chain employs TRBV2 and TRBJ2-1; D might be TRBD2 (7 bases). The V gene lost 2 bases and the J gene lost 6 bases, with 14 bases spanning the gap. The germline V gene encodes CDR1 SNHLY and CDR2 FYNNEI. This CDR3 comprises 15 residues. Here the CDR3 reads CASSELGGGSNEQFF. CDR3 sequence (DNA): TGTGCCAGCAGTGAATTAGGGGGAGGGTCCAATGAGCAGTTCTTC.

This clonotype has a handful of counts. The chain recombines TRBV4-1 with TRBJ2-5, with a weak D call TRBD1 (6 bases). The length of the CDR3 is 14 residues. V was pared by 3 bases and J by 0 bases, with 8 bases between. Germline V gene data show CDR1 as MGHRA and CDR2 as YSYEKL. The CDR3 spells CASSQGAYQETQYF. The CDR3 bases are TGCGCCAGCAGCCAGGGGGCGTACCAAGAGACCCAGTACTTC.

The table lists this clonotype with a few counts. This sequence joins TRBV3-1 and TRBJ2-1; 8 bases are shared with TRBD1. J gave up 4 bases and V 0 bases, and 5 bases lay outside the gene matches. In germline, CDR1 is LGHDT, CDR2 YNNKEL (reference sequence). CDR3 size: 16 residues. The chain's CDR3 is CASSQELGTGYNEQFF. In DNA, the CDR3 is TGTGCCAGCAGCCAAGAGCTCGGGACAGGTTACAATGAGCAGTTCTTC.

The chain uses TRBV4-2 and TRBJ2-1, with D uncertain. CDR1 and CDR2 from the germline V gene are LGHNA and YNFKEQ. CDR3 length equals 15 residues. Trimming cost V 4 bases and J 2 bases, with 12 bases left between them. In DNA, the CDR3 is TGTGCCAGCAGCCTCGGGCGAAGCACCTACAATGAGCAGTTCTTC. This encodes CASSLGRSTYNEQFF.

V gene TRBV7-9 combines with J gene TRBJ1-1; tentative D call: TRBD1 (5 bases). The CDR3 has 15 residues. Germline V gene data show CDR1 as SEHNR and CDR2 as FQNEAQ (reference sequence). Trimming took 3 bases from V and 5 from J, leaving 16 bases between them. CDR3 amino acids: CASSLAQGGSTEAFF. The CDR3 DNA reads TGTGCCAGCAGCTTGGCTCAGGGAGGGTCGACTGAAGCTTTCTTT. Supplemented by reference TRBV7-9 and TRBJ1-1, the full variable domain reads DTGVSQNPRHKITKRGQNVTFRCDPISEHNRLYWYRQTLGQGPEFLTYFQNEAQLEKSRLLSDRFSAERPKGSFSTLEIQRTEQGDSAMYLCASSLAQGGSTEAFFGQGTRLTVV.

The chain combines TRBV29-1 with TRBJ2-1; D is ambiguous. Per the germline V gene, CDR1 is SQVTM and CDR2 is ANQGSEA. This CDR3 is 15 amino acids long. V shed 5 bases and J shed 4 bases, with 18 bases lying between them. The chain's CDR3 is CSVISDQPRYNEQFF. The CDR3 nucleotides are TGCAGCGTTATATCAGACCAGCCTCGGTACAATGAGCAGTTCTTC.

The chain uses TRBV4-1 and TRBJ2-3; the match to TRBD2 covers 7 bases. This CDR3 spans 16 amino acids. Germline-derived CDR1 and CDR2 are MGHRA and YSYEKL. V shed 2 bases, J shed 5 bases, and the junction held 10 bases outside the gene matches. DNA of the CDR3: TGCGCCAGCAGCCAAATTATCGCTAGCGGTCTAGATACGCAGTATTTT. This codes for CASSQIIASGLDTQYF.

The V and J genes are TRBV5-8 and TRBJ1-2; no definite D call. The CDR3 spans 12 residues. Trimming stripped 10 bases from V and 7 bases from J, with 17 bases between. Looked up from germline, CDR1 is SGHTS and CDR2 is YDEGEE. The CDR3 region has the DNA TGTGCCGGATGGGCCTCCAAAGGTGGCTACACCTTC. It is translated as CAGWASKGGYTF.

In its sample, this clonotype was seen a few times. This chain connects TRBV9 to TRBJ1-2; 9 nucleotides line up with TRBD1. The CDR3 is 14 amino acids. Germline loops: CDR1 SGDLS, CDR2 YYNGEE. After removal of 0 bases from V and 9 bases from J, the junction contained 6 bases not matched to a gene. CDR3 bases: TGTGCCAGCAGCGTAGATACAGGGGGCGCGAGCTACACCTTC. Its translation is CASSVDTGGASYTF.

This clonotype showed up many times. This chain joins TRBV12-3 or TRBV12-4 and TRBJ2-7, with D tentatively TRBD1 (5 bases). The CDR3 is made up of 13 amino acids. V lost 3 bases and J 6 bases, leaving 12 bases between the germline ends. This CDR3 reads CASSFGQGSEQYF. Written as DNA, the CDR3 is TGTGCCAGCAGTTTTGGGCAGGGTAGCGAGCAGTACTTC.

This chain uses TRBV6-1 with TRBJ2-5, with 8 positions matching TRBD1. This CDR3 has 16 amino acids. Per germline, CDR1 MNHNS and CDR2 SASEGT. Trimming cost V 1 base and J 3 bases; bases outside gene matches: 7. The CDR3 sequence is CASSEGIWTGKETQYF. DNA for the CDR3: TGTGCCAGCAGTGAAGGCATATGGACAGGGAAAGAGACCCAGTACTTC.

This chain joins TRBV27 and TRBJ2-7; the D is unclear. The germline CDR1 and CDR2 sequences are MNHEY and SMNVEV (reference sequence). The CDR3 covers 18 residues. CDR3 protein: CTLSLYIKRLDPLSEQYF. CDR3 in DNA: TGTACCCTCAGTTTATACATAAAACGGTTAGACCCCCTCTCCGAGCAGTACTTC.

The gene calls are TRBV20-1 and TRBJ2-7, with D tentatively TRBD1 (6 bases). V shed 0 bases and J shed 0 bases, with 15 bases lying between them. CDR3 size: 16 residues. Germline V gene lookup returns CDR1 DFQATT and CDR2 SNEGSKA (reference sequence). This CDR3 reads CSARDPQGTYSYEQYF. The CDR3 bases are TGCAGTGCTAGAGATCCGCAGGGGACCTACTCCTACGAGCAGTACTTC.